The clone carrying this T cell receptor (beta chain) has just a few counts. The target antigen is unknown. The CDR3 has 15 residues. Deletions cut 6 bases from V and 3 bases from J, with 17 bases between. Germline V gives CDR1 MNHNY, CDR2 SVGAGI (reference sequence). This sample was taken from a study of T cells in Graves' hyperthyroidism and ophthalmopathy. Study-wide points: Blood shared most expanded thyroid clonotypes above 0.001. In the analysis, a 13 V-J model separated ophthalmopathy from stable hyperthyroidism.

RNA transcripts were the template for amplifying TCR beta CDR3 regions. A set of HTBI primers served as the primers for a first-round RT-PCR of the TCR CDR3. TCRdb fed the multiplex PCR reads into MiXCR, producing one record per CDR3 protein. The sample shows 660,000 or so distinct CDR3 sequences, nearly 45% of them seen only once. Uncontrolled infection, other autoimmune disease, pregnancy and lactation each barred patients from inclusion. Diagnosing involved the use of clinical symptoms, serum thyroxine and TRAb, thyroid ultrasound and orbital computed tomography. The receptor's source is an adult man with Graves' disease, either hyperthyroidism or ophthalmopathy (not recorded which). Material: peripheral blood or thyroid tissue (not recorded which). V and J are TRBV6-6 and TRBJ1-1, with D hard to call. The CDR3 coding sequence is TGTGCCAGCAGGACCATCGGGCAGAGGTACACTGAAGCTTTCTTT. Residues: CASRTIGQRYTEAFF.